This T cell receptor (beta chain) stems from a study of blood T cell repertoires in COVID-19. Study in general: PBMCs, B-cell-depleted T cells, or T cells provided the cDNA or gDNA that made up the material.

The authors' processing: From reference gene primer amplification, estimates of nucleated cell counts were derived. Measured with immunoSEQ multiplex PCR; TCRdb has only the in-frame clones, and not every one. V and J calls and clone size come straight from that table; D and trimming were deduced from the DNA. The sample consists of over 150,000 clones, 70% to 85% of them appearing once. This clonotype was obtained from a man aged 55 to 70 with COVID-19, enrolled during active disease. The sequenced material came from peripheral blood.

CDR3 sequence reads: CASSLSVGPTSQETQYF. Here the CDR3 DNA reads TGTGCCAGCAGTTTATCGGTGGGGCCAACAAGCCAAGAGACCCAGTACTTC. The chain carries TRBV27 and TRBJ2-5; TRBD1 is a possible D gene (5 bases). V was trimmed by 0 bases and J by 1 base, leaving 15 bases between them. The CDR3 covers 17 residues. CDR1 and CDR2 from the germline V gene are MNHEY and SMNVEV (reference sequence).